This passage covers 29 T cell receptor beta chains from one sample sequenced in a study of blood T cell repertoires in COVID-19. Method: immunoSEQ multiplex PCR; TCRdb's copy keeps in-frame clones and lacks some. The repertoire consists of around 140,000 clones, with about four fifths occurring once and the leading ten covering 4%. The sequenced sample was peripheral blood. The receptor source for this set is a woman in her sixties or seventies with acute or convalescent COVID-19.

The CDR3 sequence: CAWSVTSFPYEQYF. As DNA, the CDR3 is TGTGCCTGGAGTGTGACTAGTTTCCCCTACGAGCAGTACTTC. The chain recombines TRBV30 with TRBJ2-7, with D tentatively TRBD2 (6 bases). Per germline, CDR1 GTSNPN and CDR2 SVGIG (reference sequence). Trimming took off 0 bases at V and 2 bases at J, with 11 bases between the two ends. The CDR3 length is 14 residues.

The rearrangement joins TRBV7-2 to TRBJ2-1, with no clear D. The CDR3 sequence is 15 residues long. Germline CDR1 is SGHTA and CDR2 is FQGNSA. The V end was cut by 2 bases, the J end by 0 bases, with 8 bases between. The CDR3 region has the DNA TGTGCCAGCAGCTTAAGCACGAACTCCTACAATGAGCAGTTCTTC. It encodes CASSLSTNSYNEQFF. The full variable domain, completed using reference TRBV7-2 and TRBJ2-1, is GAGVSQSPSNKVTEKGKDVELRCDPISGHTALYWYRQSLGQGLEFLIYFQGNSAPDKSGLPSDRFSAERTGGSVSTLTIQRTQQEDSAVYLCASSLSTNSYNEQFFGPGTRLTVL.

This clone was recorded once. The chain uses TRBV28 and TRBJ1-6; a possible D gene is TRBD1 (6 bases). Germline CDR1 reads MDHEN; CDR2 reads SYDVKM. V lost 2 bases and J 13 bases, leaving 9 bases between the germline ends. The CDR3 is made up of 12 amino acids. In nucleotides, the CDR3 is TGTGCCAGCAGTTTAAGACAGGTCCCCCTCCACTTT. This encodes CASSLRQVPLHF.

J is TRBJ2-7 and V is TRBV20-1, with 8 bases aligning to TRBD1. This CDR3 is 13 amino acids long. The germline CDR1 and CDR2 sequences are DFQATT and SNEGSKA (reference sequence). V was clipped by 3 bases and J by 2 bases; unmatched bases: 3. DNA of the CDR3: TGCAGTGCTAGTACAGGGGGGACCTACGAGCAGTACTTC. It translates to CSASTGGTYEQYF.

V and J are TRBV7-9 and TRBJ1-1; 12 bases align to TRBD1. Germline CDR1 is SEHNR and CDR2 is FQNEAQ (reference sequence). This CDR3 comprises 14 residues. Losses at the gene ends were 5 bases for V and 6 bases for J; bases not matched to a gene: 4. For the CDR3, the DNA is TGTGCCAGCAGCCGCCGGGACAGGGGGCCTGAAGCTTTCTTT. Translation gives CASSRRDRGPEAFF.

This sequence joins TRBV27 and TRBJ1-2; 7 nucleotides align to TRBD1. The CDR3 sequence is 15 residues long. Germline V gene lookup returns CDR1 MNHEY and CDR2 SMNVEV (reference sequence). Trimming took 3 bases from V and 5 from J; bases not matched to a gene: 9. As DNA, the CDR3 is TGTGCCAGCAGTTTCCGACGGACAGGACGGTATGGCTACACCTTC. Its translation is CASSFRRTGRYGYTF.

This clone appeared a single time. The V and J genes are TRBV28 and TRBJ2-5; tentatively, D is TRBD2 (6 bases). Trimming left V 3 bases short and J 5 bases short, with 13 bases between. There are 14 residues in the CDR3. Per the germline V gene, CDR1 is MDHEN and CDR2 is SYDVKM. For the CDR3, the DNA is TGTGCCAGCAGTTTCAGACCGGCGGGGGAGACCCAGTACTTC. Its protein is CASSFRPAGETQYF.

This rearrangement joins TRBV19 to TRBJ2-1, with 7 positions matching TRBD2. This CDR3 has 16 residues. V gave up 1 base and J gave up 4 bases; unmatched junction bases: 7. Germline assignment: CDR1 LNHDA and CDR2 SQIVND (reference sequence). The CDR3 sequence: CASSIVSGRGYNEQFF. CDR3 nucleotide sequence: TGTGCCAGTAGTATAGTTTCGGGGCGGGGGTACAATGAGCAGTTCTTC.

The chain is built from TRBV11-3 and TRBJ2-7, with a weak D call TRBD2 (5 bases). The CDR3 is made up of 12 amino acids. V lost 5 bases and J lost 2, with 7 bases in between. The germline CDR1 and CDR2 sequences are SGHNT and YENEEA. CDR3 in amino acids: CASSRGPYEQYF. The CDR3 coding sequence is TGTGCCAGCAGCCGGGGTCCCTACGAGCAGTACTTC. Combining the CDR3 with reference TRBV11-3 and TRBJ2-7 gives the whole variable domain EAGVVQSPRYKIIEKKQPVAFWCNPISGHNTLYWYLQNLGQGPELLIRYENEEAVDDSQLPKDRFSAERLKGVDSTLKIQPAELGDSAVYLCASSRGPYEQYFGPGTRLTVT.

The chain carries TRBV28 and TRBJ2-1, with D possibly matching TRBD1 (6 bases). Germline loops: CDR1 MDHEN, CDR2 SYDVKM. V lost 3 bases and J 9 bases, leaving 18 bases between the germline ends. The CDR3 is made up of 15 amino acids. CDR3 in DNA: TGTGCCAGCAGTTTTGGTTCGGCAGGGGTAGGTGAGCAGTTCTTC. The encoded protein is CASSFGSAGVGEQFF.

This rearrangement joins TRBV6-5 to TRBJ1-4; 8 bases match TRBD1. Per the germline V gene, CDR1 is MNHEY and CDR2 is SVGAGI. The CDR3 is 14 residues long. Losses at the gene ends were 7 bases for V and 6 bases for J; bases not matched to a gene: 7. The CDR3 reads CASTSRGRDEKLFF. The CDR3 coding sequence is TGTGCCAGCACCTCCAGGGGGCGCGATGAAAAACTGTTTTTT.

The chain employs TRBV30 and TRBJ1-4; D call uncertain. The CDR3 covers 15 residues. In germline, CDR1 is GTSNPN, CDR2 SVGIG (reference sequence). Deletions cut 0 bases from V and 1 base from J, with 9 bases between. CDR3 nucleotide sequence: TGTGCCTGGAGTGTACAACGGGGAACTAATGAAAAACTGTTTTTT. This gives the protein CAWSVQRGTNEKLFF. Drawing the rest from reference TRBV30 and TRBJ1-4, the complete variable domain is SQTIHQWPATLVQPVGSPLSLECTVEGTSNPNLYWYRQAAGRGLQLLFYSVGIGQISSEVPQNLSASRPQDRQFILSSKKLLLSDSGFYLCAWSVQRGTNEKLFFGSGTQLSVL.

The V and J genes are TRBV14 and TRBJ1-3; unclear D gene. The CDR3 has 16 amino acids. In germline, CDR1 is SGHDN, CDR2 FVKESK. Trimming took 2 bases from V and 0 from J, leaving 11 bases between them. The CDR3: CASSQRTGVSGNTIYF. CDR3 coding DNA: TGTGCCAGCAGCCAAAGGACCGGGGTCTCTGGAAACACCATATATTTT.

This chain uses TRBV6-5 with TRBJ1-1; perhaps TRBD1 as D (5 bases). Germline V lookup: CDR1 MNHEY, CDR2 SVGAGI. The CDR3 has 15 amino acids. The germline V and J ends were trimmed by 4 bases and 5 bases, with 17 bases remaining between them. The chain's CDR3 is CASSSTVLRGTEAFF. CDR3 bases: TGTGCCAGCAGTTCTACAGTCCTAAGGGGTACTGAAGCTTTCTTT.

The CDR3 region has the DNA TGTGCCAGCAGCTTAGCTATTCTCTTTCGGAATGAGCAGTTCTTC. This translates into CASSLAILFRNEQFF. The V call is TRBV7-2, the J call TRBJ2-1; D is undetermined. V was pared by 0 bases and J by 7 bases, with 13 bases between. Looked up from germline, CDR1 is SGHTA and CDR2 is FQGNSA. This CDR3 has 15 amino acids.

This clone appeared a single time. This sequence joins TRBV6-6 and TRBJ1-2; a possible D gene is TRBD1 (5 bases). The CDR3 has 13 residues. The germline V gene encodes CDR1 MNHNY and CDR2 SVGAGI (reference sequence). V was clipped by 4 bases and J by 8 bases, with 14 bases between them. CDR3 DNA: TGTGCCAGCAGTTCCCCACAAAGGGGCGGCTACACCTTC. Translation: CASSSPQRGGYTF.

The rearrangement joins TRBV7-6 to TRBJ2-2; TRBD1 matches 10 bases. V was clipped by 5 bases and J by 7 bases; unmatched bases: 10. Germline V lookup: CDR1 SGHVS, CDR2 FNYEAQ. This CDR3 has 16 residues. CDR3 nucleotide sequence: TGTGCCAGCAGCGGTGACAGGGGGCGCGTTAACGGGGAGCTGTTTTTT. Amino acid sequence: CASSGDRGRVNGELFF.

The chain uses TRBV7-9 and TRBJ1-3; D gene uncertain. Trimming pared 1 base from V and 0 bases from J, leaving 7 bases between. Germline CDR1 is SEHNR and CDR2 is FQNEAQ (reference sequence). The CDR3 extends over 15 amino acids. The CDR3 reads CASSLGRVSGNTIYF. In DNA, the CDR3 is TGTGCCAGCAGCTTAGGACGGGTCTCTGGAAACACCATATATTTT.

The sample holds a few counts of this clone. The chain combines TRBV6-6 with TRBJ2-7, with 11 bases matching TRBD2. This CDR3 comprises 15 residues. Unmatched junction bases numbered 8, after V lost 6 bases and J lost 4 bases. Germline V gene data show CDR1 as MNHNY and CDR2 as SVGAGI (reference sequence). CDR3 bases: TGTGCCAGCAGGATACAGGGACTAGCGGTTTACGAGCAGTACTTC. Its translation is CASRIQGLAVYEQYF.

This chain joins TRBV20-1 and TRBJ1-1; D is perhaps TRBD1 (6 bases). CDR1 and CDR2 (germline): DFQATT, SNEGSKA (reference sequence). Trimming took 3 bases from V and 5 from J, leaving 22 bases between them. This CDR3 is 16 amino acids long. DNA for the CDR3: TGCAGTGCTAGTGAGATCGGGGGGCGTATGTTGACTGAAGCTTTCTTT. This encodes CSASEIGGRMLTEAFF.

The chain combines TRBV5-8 with TRBJ2-1; a possible D gene is TRBD2 (6 bases). This CDR3 is built from 14 residues. Looked up from germline, CDR1 is SGHTS and CDR2 is YDEGEE. Trimming removed 3 bases from V and 7 bases from J, with 14 bases in between. Written as DNA, the CDR3 is TGTGCCAGCAGCTGGTCCGGGACTTTGAATGAGCAGTTCTTC. It yields the protein CASSWSGTLNEQFF.

The CDR3 region is CSVLGTLGRISYNEQFF. CDR3 DNA: TGCAGCGTTTTGGGCACCTTGGGCCGCATCTCCTACAATGAGCAGTTCTTC. V usage is TRBV29-1 and J usage is TRBJ2-1; the D is unclear. This CDR3 region has 17 residues. V was cut by 5 bases and J by 0 bases, with 20 bases left in between. The germline V gene has CDR1 SQVTM and CDR2 ANQGSEA.

The rearrangement joins TRBV29-1 to TRBJ1-5, with TRBD1 matching over 8 bases. V trimming: 4 bases; J trimming: 2 bases; junction bases outside the gene matches: 4. The CDR3 covers 14 residues. Per the germline V gene, CDR1 is SQVTM and CDR2 is ANQGSEA. The DNA of the CDR3 is TGCAGCGTTGCAGCAGGGGGCGGCAATCAGCCCCAGCATTTT. Its translation: CSVAAGGGNQPQHF. Full variable domain (outside the CDR3, taken from reference TRBV29-1 and TRBJ1-5): SAVISQKPSRDICQRGTSLTIQCQVDSQVTMMFWYRQQPGQSLTLIATANQGSEATYESGFVIDKFPISRPNLTFSTLTVSNMSPEDSSIYLCSVAAGGGNQPQHFGDGTRLSIL.

The chain is built from TRBV18 and TRBJ2-2; 9 positions match TRBD2. Germline V gives CDR1 KGHSH, CDR2 LQKENI. This CDR3 is built from 16 residues. J was trimmed by 1 base and V by 2 bases; bases with no gene match: 2. Written as DNA, the CDR3 is TGTGCCAGCTCACCAGCTAGCGGGGTGAACACCGGGGAGCTGTTTTTT. Encoded protein: CASSPASGVNTGELFF.

J is TRBJ2-5 and V is TRBV15; maybe TRBD1 (5 bases). The CDR3 runs to 17 residues. Trimming stripped 5 bases from V and 2 bases from J, with 21 bases between. Germline CDR1 LNHNV, CDR2 YYDKDF (reference sequence). The chain's CDR3 is CATSEGPSGSGQETQYF. For the CDR3, the DNA is TGTGCCACCAGCGAAGGCCCCTCAGGGTCAGGTCAAGAGACCCAGTACTTC.

The chain joins TRBV2 to TRBJ2-5, with D perhaps TRBD1 (5 bases). The CDR3 is 16 residues long. Germline V gene data show CDR1 as SNHLY and CDR2 as FYNNEI. Trimming shortened V by 0 bases and J by 2 bases, and 13 bases separated the two germline ends. The CDR3 protein is CASSEARQSVQETQYF. Written as DNA, the CDR3 is TGTGCCAGCAGTGAAGCTAGACAGAGCGTTCAAGAGACCCAGTACTTC. The full variable domain, its missing parts supplied by reference TRBV2 and TRBJ2-5, is EPEVTQTPSHQVTQMGQEVILRCVPISNHLYFYWYRQILGQKVEFLVSFYNNEISEKSEIFDDQFSVERPDGSNFTLKIRSTKLEDSAMYFCASSEARQSVQETQYFGPGTRLLVL.

This clone was seen only a few times. The chain couples TRBV7-9 to TRBJ1-2, with D possibly being TRBD1 (6 bases). Trimming removed 2 bases from V and 2 bases from J, with 6 bases in between. In germline, CDR1 is SEHNR, CDR2 FQNEAQ (reference sequence). This CDR3 region has 13 residues. CDR3 protein: CASSLQGNYGYTF. CDR3 nucleotides: TGTGCCAGCAGCTTACAGGGGAACTATGGCTACACCTTC.

This clone came up once. This chain joins TRBV11-2 and TRBJ2-1; the match to TRBD2 covers 10 bases. The J segment lost 9 bases and the V segment lost 1 base, leaving 12 bases of the junction unmatched. The CDR3 runs 17 residues. Germline V CDR1 and CDR2: SGHAT, FQNNGV. CDR3: CASSLVAGGSLPGEQFF. DNA of the CDR3: TGTGCCAGCAGCTTAGTAGCGGGAGGTTCCCTTCCGGGTGAGCAGTTCTTC. The whole variable domain, remainder taken from reference TRBV11-2 and TRBJ2-1, is EAGVAQSPRYKIIEKRQSVAFWCNPISGHATLYWYQQILGQGPKLLIQFQNNGVVDDSQLPKDRFSAERLKGVDSTLKIQPAKLEDSAVYLCASSLVAGGSLPGEQFFGPGTRLTVL.

The rearrangement joins TRBV18 to TRBJ2-7, with D maybe TRBD2 (6 bases). V shed 3 bases and J shed 0 bases, with 9 bases lying between them. The CDR3 consists of 14 residues. CDR1 and CDR2 from the germline V gene are KGHSH and LQKENI. CDR3 DNA: TGTGCCAGCTCACCGCGGCGGGACTCCTACGAGCAGTACTTC. It specifies CASSPRRDSYEQYF.